This is a list of T cell receptor beta chains from one sample in a study of blood T cells in healthy people across ages. TCRdb re-derived calls from the 5' RACE reads in MiXCR, one entry per CDR3 protein. The table records approximately 2,000,000 distinct CDR3 sequences, around 40% of them present only once. Sequencing was done on a sample of blood. Source of these receptors: a human donor in good health. Each CDR3 is given with its conserved first and last residue. Each record gives: clone size, D gene, J gene, V gene, CDR3 protein, CDR3 DNA. A D gene is named only where the DNA matches it firmly. Size is omitted from some rows. Given values are once, few, many or a class for expanded clones.

- | - | TRBJ1-1 | TRBV7-3 | CASSLSGGRGTEAFF | TGTGCCAGCAGCTTATCTGGGGGAAGGGGCACTGAAGCTTTCTTT
- | - | TRBJ1-3 | TRBV4-2 | CASSHPRNSGNTIYF | TGTGCCAGCAGCCACCCACGAAACTCTGGAAACACCATATATTTT
- | - | TRBJ2-7 | TRBV5-1 | CASRSNRLTDRSYEQYF | TGCGCCAGCAGATCCAACAGGCTTACTGATCGGTCCTACGAGCAGTACTTC
- | - | TRBJ1-5 | TRBV7-2 | CASSTIHQPQHF | TGTGCCAGCAGCACCATCCATCAGCCCCAGCATTTT
few | TRBD1 | TRBJ1-2 | TRBV11-2 | CASSPPDRPRGGYTF | TGTGCCAGCAGCCCCCCGGACAGGCCAAGGGGTGGCTACACCTTC
- | - | TRBJ1-5 | TRBV5-5 | CASSPGAWSNQPQHF | TGTGCCAGCAGCCCGGGGGCTTGGAGCAATCAGCCCCAGCATTTT
few | - | TRBJ2-1 | TRBV6-6 | CASSYEGKEQFF | TGTGCCAGCAGTTACGAGGGGAAAGAGCAGTTCTTC
- | TRBD2 | TRBJ2-2 | TRBV5-6 | CASSPLRRGGPITGERFF | TGTGCCAGCAGCCCTCTAAGGCGGGGGGGGCCGATCACCGGGGAGCGGTTTTTT
few | - | TRBJ1-2 | TRBV20-1 | CSARGGTGYTF | TGCAGTGCCAGAGGGGGGACTGGCTACACCTTC
- | - | TRBJ1-2 | TRBV18 | CASSPEGIGNYGYTF | TGTGCCAGCTCACCAGAGGGGATTGGTAACTATGGCTACACCTTC
few | - | TRBJ2-3 | TRBV27 | CASSHHRADTQYF | TGTGCCAGCAGTCACCACAGGGCAGATACGCAGTATTTT
- | - | TRBJ2-1 | TRBV20-1 | CSAILYSYEQFF | TGCAGTGCTATCTTATACTCCTACGAGCAGTTCTTC
- | - | TRBJ1-4 | TRBV6-6 | CASSFWTDKWEKLFF | TGTGCCAGCAGTTTTTGGACAGATAAATGGGAAAAACTGTTTTTT
- | - | TRBJ1-1 | TRBV2 | CASSEIGTNTEAFF | TGTGCCAGCAGTGAAATAGGGACGAACACTGAAGCTTTCTTT
- | - | TRBJ2-2 | TRBV4-1 | CASSQQGGELFF | TGCGCCAGCAGCCAACAGGGAGGGGAGCTGTTTTTT
- | - | TRBJ2-7 | TRBV6-5 | CASSYGQGYTYEQYF | TGTGCCAGCAGTTACGGGCAGGGGTATACCTACGAGCAGTACTTC
- | TRBD2 | TRBJ2-3 | TRBV11-1 | CASSEILAGRGDTQYF | TGTGCCAGCAGCGAAATACTAGCGGGCAGAGGAGATACGCAGTATTTT
- | - | TRBJ2-7 | TRBV6-6 | CASSYGGFDEQYF | TGTGCCAGCAGTTACGGGGGTTTCGACGAGCAGTACTTC
few | - | TRBJ2-1 | TRBV10-3 | CAISAIQGIGGDEQFF | TGTGCCATCAGCGCCATCCAGGGTATCGGAGGGGATGAGCAGTTCTTC
many | - | TRBJ2-7 | TRBV7-6 | CASSFDRNLYEQYF | TGTGCCAGCAGCTTTGACAGGAACCTCTACGAGCAGTACTTC
few | TRBD1 | TRBJ2-3 | TRBV7-6 | CASSLRQGVTDTLYF | TGTGCCAGCAGCCTCCGACAGGGGGTCACAGATACGCTGTATTTT
- | - | TRBJ1-5 | TRBV4-3 | CASSQDPPGVSNQPQHF | TGCGCCAGCAGCCAAGACCCGCCCGGGGTTAGCAATCAGCCCCAGCATTTT
- | TRBD2 | TRBJ2-7 | TRBV4-3 | CASSQDWASGGIYYEQYF | TGCGCCAGCAGCCAAGATTGGGCTAGCGGGGGGATATACTACGAGCAGTACTTC
once | TRBD1 | TRBJ1-2 | TRBV18 | CASSRGQEEWYGYTF | TGTGCCAGCTCTCGAGGACAGGAGGAATGGTATGGCTACACCTTC